A single sample gave rise to the 20 T cell receptor beta chains below, sequenced in a study of Ad26.COV2.S vaccination and SARS-CoV-2 variants. Only in-frame clones appear in the TCRdb table, and some are missing; sequencing was by immunoSEQ multiplex PCR. The data show about 680,000 clones, with approximately 88% seen just once and approximately 1.5% held by the top ten. Treatment here: over 15 received Ad26.COV2.S at low or high dose, single or two shots; about 5 received placebo; per-sample allocation not given. Samples came from day 63 after the first vaccine or placebo injection. The source material was peripheral blood, sampled in a trial of Ad26.COV2.S vaccine versus placebo. The receptors were sampled from a person between 18 and 60 years old who received the Ad26.COV2.S COVID-19 vaccine or a placebo.

This chain connects TRBV19 to TRBJ1-2; D is unclear. The CDR3 covers 14 residues. Germline V lookup: CDR1 LNHDA, CDR2 SQIVND (reference sequence). Trimming cost V 0 bases and J 3 bases, with 8 bases left between them. The CDR3 nucleotides are TGTGCCAGTAGTATAGACTCAGGATACTATGGCTACACCTTC. It encodes CASSIDSGYYGYTF.

This chain links TRBV11-2 with TRBJ2-5; D call uncertain. The CDR3 loop spans 11 amino acids. The germline V and J ends were trimmed by 10 bases and 1 base, with 7 bases remaining between them. Germline assignment: CDR1 SGHAT and CDR2 FQNNGV. The chain's CDR3 is CATASQETQYF. The DNA of the CDR3 is TGTGCCACGGCATCCCAAGAGACCCAGTACTTC.

This clone has only one observation. The chain recombines TRBV7-9 with TRBJ1-1; the D is unclear. The CDR3 sequence is 13 residues long. With 3 bases removed from V and 0 bases from J, the gap between germline ends came to 5 bases. Germline assignment: CDR1 SEHNR and CDR2 FQNEAQ (reference sequence). In DNA form, the CDR3 reads TGTGCCAGCAGCTTTACTATGAACACTGAAGCTTTCTTT. Its translation: CASSFTMNTEAFF. The full variable domain, with the rest looked up from reference TRBV7-9 and TRBJ1-1, is DTGVSQNPRHKITKRGQNVTFRCDPISEHNRLYWYRQTLGQGPEFLTYFQNEAQLEKSRLLSDRFSAERPKGSFSTLEIQRTEQGDSAMYLCASSFTMNTEAFFGQGTRLTVV.

The gene calls are TRBV7-2 and TRBJ2-7; 9 positions match TRBD1. Germline CDR1 is SGHTA and CDR2 is FQGNSA. This CDR3 has 18 amino acids. The junction had 11 bases not matched to a gene; V was cut back by 1 base and J by 1 base. CDR3 sequence reads: CASSLGRAGTGNSYEQYF. The CDR3 DNA reads TGTGCCAGCAGCTTAGGAAGAGCCGGGACAGGGAATTCCTACGAGCAGTACTTC. Full variable domain (missing parts from reference TRBV7-2 and TRBJ2-7): GAGVSQSPSNKVTEKGKDVELRCDPISGHTALYWYRQSLGQGLEFLIYFQGNSAPDKSGLPSDRFSAERTGGSVSTLTIQRTQQEDSAVYLCASSLGRAGTGNSYEQYFGPGTRLTVT.

The J gene is TRBJ1-4, the V gene TRBV25-1, with a possible D match to TRBD1 (5 bases). CDR1 is MGHDK and CDR2 is SYGVNS in the germline V gene. The ends were cut back, 3 bases at V and 8 bases at J, with 16 bases in the middle. CDR3 size: 15 residues. CDR3 coding DNA: TGTGCCAGCAGTGAGGTAGAGGGACTAAGGGAAAAACTGTTTTTT. Its protein product is CASSEVEGLREKLFF.

J is TRBJ1-2 and V is TRBV20-1; 9 nucleotides align to TRBD1. The CDR3 extends over 13 amino acids. Germline V gene lookup returns CDR1 DFQATT and CDR2 SNEGSKA (reference sequence). Trimming took 3 bases from V and 8 from J; bases not matched to a gene: 7. The CDR3 loop reads CSASGLTGGGYTF. The CDR3 nucleotides read TGCAGTGCTAGTGGGCTGACAGGGGGAGGCTACACCTTC.

CDR3 residues: CASSLGVKLFF. CDR3 in DNA: TGTGCCAGCAGTTTAGGCGTGAAACTGTTTTTT. The chain recombines TRBV12-3 or TRBV12-4 with TRBJ1-4; the D is unclear. Trimming left V 1 base short and J 11 bases short, with 5 bases between. This CDR3 has 11 residues.

The J gene is TRBJ1-1, the V gene TRBV5-4; D remains ambiguous. Germline assignment: CDR1 SGHNT and CDR2 YYREEE (reference sequence). This CDR3 region has 15 residues. The V end was cut by 0 bases, the J end by 5 bases, with 14 bases between. The CDR3 is CASSLELQYLTEAFF. In nucleotides, the CDR3 is TGTGCCAGCAGCTTGGAGTTGCAGTACCTGACTGAAGCTTTCTTT.

Concerning this clone itself: Different DNA sequences within this sample yield the same CDR3. This chain joins TRBV11-2 and TRBJ1-1; D call uncertain. This CDR3 contains 13 residues. The V end was cut by 2 bases, the J end by 1 base, with 5 bases between. Germline loops: CDR1 SGHAT, CDR2 FQNNGV. The CDR3 nucleotides are TGTGCCAGCAGCTTAACGGCGAACACTGAAGCTTTCTTT. It codes for CASSLTANTEAFF.

V gene TRBV3-1 (or the pseudogene TRBV3-2) combines with J gene TRBJ2-1, with D possibly TRBD2 on 5 matching bases. The CDR3 is 15 amino acids. V was cut by 4 bases and J by 8 bases, with 18 bases left in between. Germline values: CDR1 LGHDT, CDR2 YNNKEL (reference sequence). The CDR3 protein is CASSLALVLGDEQFF. The DNA for the CDR3 is TGTGCCAGCAGCCTAGCACTGGTCTTGGGAGATGAGCAGTTCTTC.

The chain uses TRBV3-1 (or the pseudogene TRBV3-2) and TRBJ2-3, with TRBD2 identical over 7 bases. The germline V gene has CDR1 LGHDT and CDR2 YNNKEL (reference sequence). The V and J ends lost 1 base and 1 base, in that order; junction bases with no gene match: 5. The CDR3 length is 16 residues. The chain's CDR3 is CASSQAGGLGTDTQYF. The CDR3 DNA reads TGTGCCAGCAGCCAAGCCGGCGGACTAGGCACAGATACGCAGTATTTT.

This clone was seen once. This chain uses TRBV15 with TRBJ2-7; D gene ambiguous. Trimming took off 0 bases at V and 0 bases at J, with 9 bases between the two ends. Germline CDR1 reads LNHNV; CDR2 reads YYDKDF (reference sequence). The CDR3 runs 15 residues. The CDR3 is CATSRDGQVSYEQYF. For the CDR3, the DNA is TGTGCCACCAGCAGAGATGGGCAGGTCTCCTACGAGCAGTACTTC.

This clone was seen once. V is TRBV3-1 (or the pseudogene TRBV3-2) and J is TRBJ1-2; 9 bases are shared with TRBD1. Trimming at V came to 2 bases and at J to 5 bases, leaving 6 bases not matched to a gene. Germline values: CDR1 LGHDT, CDR2 YNNKEL (reference sequence). The CDR3 length is 15 residues. The CDR3 bases are TGTGCCAGCAGCCAACTCGGACAGGGGAAATATGGCTACACCTTC. Protein sequence: CASSQLGQGKYGYTF.

The chain has TRBV24-1 and TRBJ2-2, with D perhaps TRBD1 (7 bases). Germline CDR1 KGHDR, CDR2 SFDVKD. V was pared by 4 bases and J by 5 bases, with 10 bases between. The CDR3 totals 14 residues. In DNA form, the CDR3 reads TGTGCCACCAGTGAGCCAGGGGGGACCGGGGAGCTGTTTTTT. This translates into CATSEPGGTGELFF.

The chain has TRBV6-6 and TRBJ2-7, with a weak D call TRBD1 (6 bases). The length of the CDR3 is 14 residues. The V end was cut by 7 bases, the J end by 1 base, with 14 bases between. The germline V gene encodes CDR1 MNHNY and CDR2 SVGAGI (reference sequence). Here the CDR3 reads CASTQGTDSYEQYF. CDR3 DNA: TGTGCCAGCACCCAGGGGACGGATTCCTACGAGCAGTACTTC.

CDR3 protein: CASSRSPYEQYF. The CDR3 DNA is TGTGCCAGCAGCCGGAGCCCCTACGAGCAGTACTTC. The gene calls are TRBV6-5 and TRBJ2-7; D not resolved. The CDR3 is 12 amino acids. Germline V gives CDR1 MNHEY, CDR2 SVGAGI. With 6 bases removed from V and 2 bases from J, the gap between germline ends came to 8 bases.

The chain has TRBV15 and TRBJ2-7, with a possible D match to TRBD1 (6 bases). CDR3 length: 13 residues. Trimming removed 3 bases from V and 4 bases from J, with 10 bases in between. The germline V gene has CDR1 LNHNV and CDR2 YYDKDF (reference sequence). DNA for the CDR3: TGTGCCACCAGCAGGGACAGCCAGTACGAGCAGTACTTC. This translates into CATSRDSQYEQYF.

The chain carries TRBV24-1 and TRBJ2-1, with D unresolved. The CDR3 spans 12 residues. The V and J ends lost 1 base and 11 bases respectively, with 8 bases between them. Germline CDR1 reads KGHDR; CDR2 reads SFDVKD. The CDR3 protein is CATSDFRTQQFF. Here the CDR3 DNA reads TGTGCCACCAGTGATTTCCGGACCCAGCAGTTCTTC.

This rearrangement joins TRBV18 to TRBJ1-2, with 8 nucleotides matching TRBD1. V was clipped by 3 bases and J by 5 bases; unmatched bases: 5. The CDR3 consists of 14 residues. Germline V gene sequence: CDR1 KGHSH, CDR2 LQKENI. CDR3 nucleotide sequence: TGTGCCAGCTCACCGCCTGGACAGGGATATGGCTACACCTTC. It specifies CASSPPGQGYGYTF. Looking up the rest from reference TRBV18 and TRBJ1-2 gives the full variable domain: NAGVMQNPRHLVRRRGQEARLRCSPMKGHSHVYWYRQLPEEGLKFMVYLQKENIIDESGMPKERFSAEFPKEGPSILRIQQVVRGDSAAYFCASSPPGQGYGYTFGSGTRLTVV.

This chain links TRBV7-2 with TRBJ1-6; possible D gene TRBD1, 5 bases. Looked up from germline, CDR1 is SGHTA and CDR2 is FQGNSA. V lost 1 base and J lost 7, with 11 bases in between. CDR3 length: 15 residues. The CDR3 spells CASSLVGGSNSPLHF. The DNA for the CDR3 is TGTGCCAGCAGCTTAGTCGGGGGATCAAATTCACCCCTCCACTTT. The full variable domain, with the rest looked up from reference TRBV7-2 and TRBJ1-6, is GAGVSQSPSNKVTEKGKDVELRCDPISGHTALYWYRQSLGQGLEFLIYFQGNSAPDKSGLPSDRFSAERTGGSVSTLTIQRTQQEDSAVYLCASSLVGGSNSPLHFGNGTRLTVT.